This TCR beta chain is from a study of identical twins. General study points: The study found that models underestimated out-of-frame TCR alpha sharing in monozygotic twins.

This CDR3 spans 15 amino acids. Germline lookup yields CDR1 ENHRY and CDR2 SYGVKD. The trim removed 6 bases at V and 2 bases at J, leaving 7 bases unmatched. In TCRdb, the 5' RACE reads were re-called with MiXCR into one record per CDR3 protein. The sample lists 420,000 or so distinct CDR3 sequences, about 18% occurring once. A note on this clonotype: Its antigen is not identified.

The material sequenced was naive T cells sorted from blood. The V call is TRBV10-3, the J call TRBJ2-1; 7 bases line up with TRBD1. The origin of this receptor is a man aged 50 to 60 in good health. DNA for the CDR3: TGTGCCATCAGCGCGACGGGACAGACCTACAATGAGCAGTTCTTC. Its protein is CAISATGQTYNEQFF.